This T cell receptor beta chain was recorded in a study of T cells in Graves' hyperthyroidism and ophthalmopathy. There were TCR beta CDR3 regions amplified from RNA transcripts. A set of HTBI primers served as the primers for a first-round RT-PCR of the TCR CDR3. MiXCR was run by TCRdb on the multiplex PCR reads, yielding one entry per CDR3 protein. The sample has about 540,000 distinct CDR3 sequences; approximately 44% are singletons. There are 15 residues in the CDR3. V was clipped by 0 bases and J by 1 base, with 7 bases between them. CDR1 is MNHNY and CDR2 is SVGAGI in the germline V gene (reference sequence).

This receptor was taken from a woman between 18 and 29 years old with Graves' hyperthyroidism. Material: peripheral blood or thyroid tissue (not recorded which). The chain uses TRBV6-6 and TRBJ1-3; D not resolved. CDR3 nucleotides: TGTGCCAGCAGTTACTCCAGGACTTCTGGAAACACCATATATTTT. Translated: CASSYSRTSGNTIYF.